These 10 T cell receptor beta chains originate from one sample sequenced in a study of T cell changes during pregnancy in multiple sclerosis. The protocol was immunoSEQ multiplex PCR, while the TCRdb copy is restricted to in-frame clones and leaves out a portion. This table has more than 95,000 clones, almost 95% appearing once. Here the sequenced sample was peripheral blood, taken after pregnancy. All receptors derive from a female donor with multiple sclerosis, enrolled in a pregnancy study.

The chain couples TRBV6-1 to TRBJ1-1; D is possibly TRBD1 (5 bases). Trimming removed 3 bases at V and 4 bases at J, with 18 bases between. CDR1 is MNHNS, CDR2 SASEGT, per germline. CDR3 size: 16 residues. The CDR3 spells CASSDLPGLTGTEAFF. CDR3 nucleotides: TGTGCCAGCAGTGACCTACCGGGACTAACAGGCACTGAAGCTTTCTTT.

The rearrangement links TRBV6-1 to TRBJ2-7; 13 positions match TRBD2. V dropped 3 bases and J dropped 4; count of bases not matched to a gene: 0. Germline lookup yields CDR1 MNHNS and CDR2 SASEGT. This CDR3 comprises 14 residues. The CDR3: CASSETSGGYEQYF. In DNA, the CDR3 is TGTGCCAGCAGTGAGACTAGCGGGGGGTACGAGCAGTACTTC.

This chain uses TRBV9 with TRBJ2-5; 9 nucleotides agree with TRBD2. CDR3 length: 15 residues. The ends lost 2 bases at V and 5 bases at J; junction bases unmatched: 7. CDR1 is SGDLS and CDR2 is YYNGEE in the germline V gene. The CDR3 coding sequence is TGTGCCAGCAGCGTGACTAGCGGTGTAAGGGAGACCCAGTACTTC. Protein sequence: CASSVTSGVRETQYF.

The CDR3 sequence: CASGGIGGANTDTQYF. The CDR3, as DNA: TGCGCCAGCGGAGGAATCGGGGGGGCCAACACAGATACGCAGTATTTT. The V call is TRBV5-1, the J call TRBJ2-3; 8 positions match TRBD2. CDR1 and CDR2 (germline): SGHRS, YFSETQ. Trimming took 7 bases from V and 2 from J; bases not matched to a gene: 12. CDR3 length equals 16 residues.

The genes are TRBV5-1 and TRBJ2-7; TRBD2 might be the D (5 bases). In germline, CDR1 is SGHRS, CDR2 YFSETQ. There are 15 residues in the CDR3. Trimming took 0 bases from V and 0 from J, leaving 10 bases between them. The CDR3 reads CASSLGSGFSYEQYF. DNA for the CDR3: TGCGCCAGCAGCTTGGGGTCGGGATTCTCCTACGAGCAGTACTTC. Together with reference TRBV5-1 and TRBJ2-7, the CDR3 gives the full variable domain: KAGVTQTPRYLIKTRGQQVTLSCSPISGHRSVSWYQQTPGQGLQFLFEYFSETQRNKGNFPGRFSGRQFSNSRSEMNVSTLELGDSALYLCASSLGSGFSYEQYFGPGTRLTVT.

The chain recombines TRBV19 with TRBJ2-3; 12 bases line up with TRBD2. Trimming cost V 6 bases and J 2 bases; bases outside gene matches: 6. Germline V gene sequence: CDR1 LNHDA, CDR2 SQIVND (reference sequence). The CDR3 covers 16 residues. The CDR3 reads CASRLTSGRPTDTQYF. The DNA for the CDR3 is TGTGCCAGTAGGCTAACTAGCGGGAGGCCCACAGATACGCAGTATTTT.

The chain links TRBV5-1 to TRBJ2-1, with 10 bases identical to TRBD2. Per the germline V gene, CDR1 is SGHRS and CDR2 is YFSETQ. The CDR3 totals 16 residues. J was trimmed by 12 bases and V by 0 bases; bases with no gene match: 12. CDR3 nucleotides: TGCGCCAGCAGCTTGGTTGAACTAGCGGGGATTCGGGGGCAGTTCTTC. Residues: CASSLVELAGIRGQFF. The full variable domain, completed using reference TRBV5-1 and TRBJ2-1, is KAGVTQTPRYLIKTRGQQVTLSCSPISGHRSVSWYQQTPGQGLQFLFEYFSETQRNKGNFPGRFSGRQFSNSRSEMNVSTLELGDSALYLCASSLVELAGIRGQFFGPGTRLTVL.

The rearrangement links TRBV10-2 to TRBJ1-5, with 8 bases identical to TRBD1. CDR1 and CDR2 (germline): WSHSY, SAAADI. The V segment lost 0 bases and the J segment 0 bases; nucleotides outside the gene matches: 4. This CDR3 has 17 amino acids. CDR3 in amino acids: CASSESTGDYSNQPQHF. The CDR3 nucleotides are TGCGCCAGCAGTGAGTCGACAGGGGATTATAGCAATCAGCCCCAGCATTTT.

The chain uses TRBV6-6 and TRBJ2-3, with D perhaps matching TRBD2 (6 bases). Germline values: CDR1 MNHNY, CDR2 SVGAGI (reference sequence). V was shortened by 2 bases and J by 5 bases, with 11 bases between the two germline ends. The CDR3 is 14 residues long. For the CDR3, the DNA is TGTGCCAGCAGTTACCCCCCCGGGGGAGATACGCAGTATTTT. It is translated as CASSYPPGGDTQYF.

The chain couples TRBV5-5 to TRBJ2-3; 11 bases agree with TRBD1. Germline V lookup: CDR1 SGHKS, CDR2 YYEKEE (reference sequence). This CDR3 region has 15 residues. J lost 5 bases, V lost 3 bases, and 5 bases had no gene match. CDR3: CASSWGQGVGDTQYF. The DNA of the CDR3 is TGTGCCAGCAGCTGGGGACAGGGGGTGGGAGATACGCAGTATTTT.